This T cell receptor (beta chain) comes out of a study of T cell responses to AZD1222 COVID-19 vaccine. Study in general: Pooled samples include second doses given at about 4 or 12 weeks. Study conclusions and caveats: Females made up more of the donors, who were largely white British, and clonal diversity may have come out too low.

CDR1 KGHSH and CDR2 LQKENI come from the germline V gene. Trimming pared 1 base from V and 0 bases from J, leaving 13 bases between. The CDR3 has 17 residues. Some clones are missing from TCRdb's copy, which holds only in-frame ones; the method was immunoSEQ multiplex PCR. Of around 97,000 clones listed, 91% are singletons. Comments on this clone: Its antigen is unknown.

Sequencing used peripheral blood, obtained on day 0 of AZD1222 vaccination. The source is an adult in good health. The chain employs TRBV18 and TRBJ2-1; D call uncertain. The CDR3 reads CASSPLGSLSSYNEQFF. The CDR3 DNA reads as TGTGCCAGCTCACCACTCGGCAGCCTTAGCTCCTACAATGAGCAGTTCTTC. Variable domain in full (rest from reference TRBV18 and TRBJ2-1): NAGVMQNPRHLVRRRGQEARLRCSPMKGHSHVYWYRQLPEEGLKFMVYLQKENIIDESGMPKERFSAEFPKEGPSILRIQQVVRGDSAAYFCASSPLGSLSSYNEQFFGPGTRLTVL.